These T cell receptor beta chains were read from a single sample in a study of tumor-infiltrating lymphocytes in oesophageal squamous cell carcinoma. From the PCR reads, TCRdb called clonotypes with MiXCR, one entry per CDR3 protein. This table has 10,000 to 15,000 distinct CDR3 sequences, around three fifths appearing once. Material: esophageal tumor tissue. The origin of the receptors is a female donor with esophageal squamous cell carcinoma. CDR3s include the opening cysteine and the closing phenylalanine or tryptophan. D genes are given only for firm matches. Clone size is not always given. Where it is, it says once, few, many or a class for expanded clones.

TRBD2	14	TRBJ2-5	many	TRBV5-4	TGTGCCAGCAGCCTACGACTAGCCCAGGAGACCCAGTACTTC	CASSLRLAQETQYF
-	16	TRBJ2-7	many	TRBV12-5	TGTGCTAGTGGTGACGATGGACAGAAGATCTCCTACGAGCAGTACTTC	CASGDDGQKISYEQYF
TRBD2	16	TRBJ2-1	-	TRBV27	TGTGCCAGCAGTTTCTGGGGCGGGAGCTCCTACAATGAGCAGTTCTTC	CASSFWGGSSYNEQFF
-	13	TRBJ2-5	-	TRBV7-3	TGTGCCAGCAGCATACAGGGTTCGGAGACCCAGTACTTC	CASSIQGSETQYF
TRBD1	15	TRBJ1-2	-	TRBV10-2	TGCGCCAGCAGTGAGTCGGGACAGCCCTACTATGGCTACACCTTC	CASSESGQPYYGYTF
-	15	TRBJ2-1	-	TRBV28	TGTGCCAGCAGCCCCTGGTCAAACTCCTACAATGAGCAGTTCTTC	CASSPWSNSYNEQFF
TRBD1	14	TRBJ1-4	-	TRBV6-5	TGTGCCAGCAGTGAAGGACAGGGTAATGAAAAACTGTTTTTT	CASSEGQGNEKLFF
TRBD2	14	TRBJ2-7	few	TRBV7-2	TGTGCCAGCAGCTTATTGCGGGAGGGGTACGAGCAGTACTTC	CASSLLREGYEQYF
-	12	TRBJ1-1	medium-sized	TRBV19	TGTGCCAGTATCAAGGAGTCGGGGGTCAGATTCTTT	CASIKESGVRFF
TRBD1	15	TRBJ2-1	-	TRBV11-3	TGTGCCAGCAGCGGACAGGGGACGGGATACAATGAGCAGTTCTTC	CASSGQGTGYNEQFF
-	14	TRBJ2-5	-	TRBV7-9	TGTGCCAGCAGCTTAGATCGGGGATCGGAGACCCAGTACTTC	CASSLDRGSETQYF
TRBD2	16	TRBJ2-1	-	TRBV24-1	TGTGCCACCAGTGATAGCGGGAGGGCCTCCTACAATGAGCAGTTCTTC	CATSDSGRASYNEQFF
-	14	TRBJ2-1	-	TRBV12-5	TGTGCTAGTGGTTTGGTAGGTAGCTCAGATGAGCAGTTCTTC	CASGLVGSSDEQFF
TRBD2	14	TRBJ2-1	-	TRBV7-4	TGTGCCAGCAGCTTAGTGGCGGGGGGGACCGGGCAGTTCTTC	CASSLVAGGTGQFF
-	13	TRBJ2-5	many	TRBV7-3	TGTGCCAGCAGCTTCACTGGGGGAGAGACCCAGTACTTC	CASSFTGGETQYF
-	15	TRBJ1-2	-	TRBV6-6	TGTGCCAGCAGTTACGTTGGGGTCGGGGCCTATGGCTACACCTTC	CASSYVGVGAYGYTF
-	15	TRBJ2-7	few	TRBV7-2	TGTGCCAGCAGCTTGGCATTGGGCCCTCCCTACGAGCAGTACTTC	CASSLALGPPYEQYF